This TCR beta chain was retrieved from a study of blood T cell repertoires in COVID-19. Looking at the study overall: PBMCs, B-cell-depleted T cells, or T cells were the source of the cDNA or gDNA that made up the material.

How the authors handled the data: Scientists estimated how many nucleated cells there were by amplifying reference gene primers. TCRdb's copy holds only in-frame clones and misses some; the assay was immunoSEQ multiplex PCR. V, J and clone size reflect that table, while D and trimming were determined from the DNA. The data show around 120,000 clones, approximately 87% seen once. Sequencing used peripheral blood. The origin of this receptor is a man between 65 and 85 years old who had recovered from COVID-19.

The CDR3 sequence: CASSLGHNTGELFF. The CDR3 DNA follows: TGTGCCAGCAGCTTGGGACACAACACCGGGGAGCTGTTTTTT. The chain joins TRBV3-1 (or the pseudogene TRBV3-2) to TRBJ2-2, with a weak D call TRBD1 (6 bases). Germline V CDR1 and CDR2: LGHDT, YNNKEL (reference sequence). V lost 5 bases and J lost 2, with 9 bases in between. The CDR3 runs to 14 residues.